Each of the 19 T cell receptor beta chains below was sequenced from the same sample in a study of vaccination and CD4 T cells after COVID-19. No cognate antigen is known for these TCRs. CD4+ T cells that had been cultured provided DNA sequenced with the Oncomine TCR Beta short-read assay. Using its own MiXCR run on the PCR reads, TCRdb lists one record per CDR3 protein. The table includes tens of thousands of distinct CDR3 sequences, 40% to 45% detected once. The treatment is: roughly 10-day PBMC culture with coronavirus spike peptide pools or control peptides (ViraFEST assay). Sequencing was done on a sample of CD4+ T cells from blood, cultured in vitro. These receptors were obtained from a human donor who had recovered from COVID-19.

A few counts support this clonotype. This rearrangement joins TRBV6-5 to TRBJ2-7; D is ambiguous. V lost 2 bases and J 7 bases, leaving 0 bases between the germline ends. This CDR3 is 9 amino acids long. In germline, CDR1 is MNHEY, CDR2 SVGAGI. This CDR3 is CASSYEQYF. CDR3 coding DNA: TGTGCCAGCAGTTACGAGCAGTACTTC.

This chain links TRBV6-5 with TRBJ2-3, with 12 nucleotides matching TRBD2. Germline trimming cut 2 bases from V and 3 bases from J; bases unmatched to any gene: 3. The germline V gene has CDR1 MNHEY and CDR2 SVGAGI. The CDR3 is 16 residues long. Here the CDR3 reads CASSYATSGGTDTQYF. The CDR3 DNA sequence: TGTGCCAGCAGTTACGCCACTAGCGGGGGGACAGATACGCAGTATTTT.

This clonotype is medium-sized (0.01 to 0.1%) by share. V and J are TRBV7-9 and TRBJ1-6; TRBD1 aligns across 9 bases. Unmatched junction bases numbered 15, after V lost 5 bases and J lost 10 bases. This CDR3 contains 17 residues. Germline CDR1 reads SEHNR; CDR2 reads FQNEAQ (reference sequence). Written as DNA, the CDR3 is TGTGCCAGCAGCCCGCGAGGTGCCGGGACAGGGAAATCACCCCTCCACTTT. It codes for CASSPRGAGTGKSPLHF.

This clonotype was seen only a few times. The gene calls are TRBV27 and TRBJ2-1, with D possibly being TRBD2 (6 bases). CDR1 and CDR2 from the germline V gene are MNHEY and SMNVEV (reference sequence). The V gene lost 5 bases and the J gene lost 0 bases, with 14 bases spanning the gap. The CDR3 is 16 amino acids. The CDR3 reads CASSGRRSSSYNEQFF. CDR3 nucleotide sequence: TGTGCCAGCAGTGGGAGGAGGAGTAGCTCCTACAATGAGCAGTTCTTC.

The genes are TRBV19 and TRBJ2-6; D perhaps matches TRBD1 (5 bases). CDR3 length: 16 residues. CDR1 and CDR2 from the germline V gene are LNHDA and SQIVND (reference sequence). The V end lost 4 bases, the J end lost 0 bases, and 10 bases lay between the germline ends. CDR3: CASSTGPSSGANVLTF. CDR3 nucleotide sequence: TGTGCCAGTAGTACAGGGCCCAGCTCTGGGGCCAACGTCCTGACTTTC.

This rearrangement joins TRBV7-9 to TRBJ1-1; D uncertain. This CDR3 has 14 amino acids. Deletions cut 4 bases from V and 1 base from J, with 10 bases between. The V gene's germline CDR1 is SEHNR and CDR2 FQNEAQ (reference sequence). This CDR3 is CASSWVGRNTEAFF. The CDR3 DNA reads as TGTGCCAGCAGCTGGGTGGGTAGGAACACTGAAGCTTTCTTT.

The rearrangement links TRBV7-2 to TRBJ2-3, with 16 bases that match TRBD2. J was trimmed by 0 bases and V by 5 bases; bases with no gene match: 5. In germline, CDR1 is SGHTA, CDR2 FQGNSA. This CDR3 region has 18 residues. This chain's CDR3 is CASSTGLAGGPSTDTQYF. CDR3 DNA sequence: TGTGCCAGCAGCACGGGACTAGCGGGAGGGCCAAGCACAGATACGCAGTATTTT.

V and J are TRBV19 and TRBJ2-5; D not resolved. With 11 bases removed from V and 5 bases from J, the gap between germline ends came to 21 bases. From germline, CDR1 is LNHDA and CDR2 SQIVND (reference sequence). This CDR3 is built from 14 residues. Here the CDR3 reads CAASDVDTRETQYF. As DNA, the CDR3 is TGTGCCGCCTCGGACGTCGATACTCGGGAGACCCAGTACTTC.

The V call is TRBV4-1, the J call TRBJ2-7; D remains ambiguous. Trimming left V 0 bases short and J 0 bases short, with 9 bases between. This CDR3 has 15 amino acids. Per germline, CDR1 MGHRA and CDR2 YSYEKL. The CDR3 reads CASSQDLGFSYEQYF. DNA for the CDR3: TGCGCCAGCAGCCAAGATCTCGGTTTCTCCTACGAGCAGTACTTC.

The chain recombines TRBV20-1 with TRBJ2-3, with a tentative D call TRBD2 (6 bases). Per germline, CDR1 DFQATT and CDR2 SNEGSKA (reference sequence). The CDR3 covers 16 residues. V lost 0 bases to trimming and J lost 0 bases, with 13 bases between them. CDR3 protein: CSARDLRRESTDTQYF. The CDR3 coding sequence is TGCAGTGCTAGAGATCTGAGGAGGGAAAGCACAGATACGCAGTATTTT.

This clonotype turned up a few times. The chain combines TRBV7-9 with TRBJ1-5; 7 nucleotides match TRBD1. The CDR3 is 16 amino acids. V lost 4 bases, J lost 9 bases, and 15 bases stayed unmatched. Germline CDR1 is SEHNR and CDR2 is FQNEAQ (reference sequence). The CDR3 loop reads CASSSAGGGQMGPQHF. CDR3 in DNA: TGTGCCAGCAGCTCGGCAGGGGGAGGACAAATGGGGCCCCAGCATTTT. Filled out from reference TRBV7-9 and TRBJ1-5, the complete variable domain reads DTGVSQNPRHKITKRGQNVTFRCDPISEHNRLYWYRQTLGQGPEFLTYFQNEAQLEKSRLLSDRFSAERPKGSFSTLEIQRTEQGDSAMYLCASSSAGGGQMGPQHFGDGTRLSIL.

Concerning this clonotype: A read error may account for a junction end that differs from germline. The chain links TRBV19 to TRBJ1-5; D remains unclear. This CDR3 has 14 amino acids. CDR1 LNHDA and CDR2 SQIVND come from the germline V gene (reference sequence). The CDR3, as DNA: TGTGCCAGTAGTAAAGTAAACCGAGATCAGCCCCATCATTTT. Its translation is CASSKVNRDQPHHF.

Relative to its sample, this clonotype is medium-sized. The chain has TRBV21-1 and TRBJ2-5; TRBD1, the D gene given by the table, was not confirmed from the DNA. TRBV21-1 counts as a pseudogene. This CDR3 comprises 16 residues. CDR3 in DNA: TGTGCCACCCGAGTTTCGGACAGGGGGTTAGGAGGGACCCAGTACTTC. It codes for CATRVSDRGLGGTQYF.

This clonotype was seen a handful of times. The chain recombines TRBV21-1 with TRBJ2-7; no check of the table's D call, TRBD2, against the DNA was made. TRBV21-1 is a recognized pseudogene. The CDR3 totals 18 residues. CDR3 sequence reads: CASSKGREGTHSAYEQYF. CDR3 DNA sequence: TGTGCCAGCAGCAAAGGTCGGGAGGGTACTCATTCGGCCTACGAGCAGTACTTC.

V is TRBV7-2 and J is TRBJ2-1; maybe TRBD2 (7 bases). Germline values: CDR1 SGHTA, CDR2 FQGNSA. V shed 1 base and J shed 9 bases, with 19 bases lying between them. The CDR3 sequence is 16 residues long. The CDR3 is CASSLDRSGGGGEQFF. DNA for the CDR3: TGTGCCAGCAGCTTAGATCGGTCGGGAGGAGGGGGTGAGCAGTTCTTC.

Written as DNA, the CDR3 is TGTGCCAGTCATAGGGGGGATGGTAATGAAAAACTGTTTTTT. Its protein product is CASHRGDGNEKLFF. The chain recombines TRBV6-1 with TRBJ1-4; tentative D call: TRBD1 (6 bases). Germline V gene sequence: CDR1 MNHNS, CDR2 SASEGT. This CDR3 comprises 14 residues. V lost 9 bases and J lost 4, with 15 bases in between.

V and J are TRBV5-1 and TRBJ1-6, with TRBD1 identical over 10 bases. The CDR3 covers 14 residues. Germline V lookup: CDR1 SGHRS, CDR2 YFSETQ. V was pared by 5 bases and J by 7 bases, with 3 bases of the junction left unmatched. The CDR3 reads CASSPGQGNSPLHF. CDR3 bases: TGCGCCAGCAGTCCGGGACAGGGGAATTCACCCCTCCACTTT.

This chain links TRBV7-2 with TRBJ2-3, with 8 nucleotides matching TRBD2. V dropped 3 bases and J dropped 2; count of bases not matched to a gene: 1. The CDR3 covers 14 residues. Germline CDR1 and CDR2: SGHTA and FQGNSA. CDR3 in DNA: TGTGCCAGCAGCTTTAGCGGGACCACAGATACGCAGTATTTT. This sequence encodes CASSFSGTTDTQYF.

The CDR3 loop reads CASSQDRTAGPQHF. For the CDR3, the DNA is TGCGCCAGCAGCCAAGATAGGACGGCGGGGCCCCAGCATTTT. This sequence joins TRBV4-1 and TRBJ1-5; D uncertain. CDR1 and CDR2 from the germline V gene are MGHRA and YSYEKL. This CDR3 contains 14 residues. V lost 0 bases to trimming and J lost 9 bases, with 12 bases between them.